This TCR beta chain was identified during a study of OX40 agonist ivuxolimab in advanced cancers. Data came from immunoSEQ multiplex PCR; TCRdb stores just in-frame clones and leaves some out. The top ten clones hold 3% to 4% of a sample with about 88,000 clones, around 85% of them seen once. Material: CD4+ or CD8+ T cells sorted from blood, obtained in a trial of the OX40 agonist ivuxolimab. The origin of this receptor is an adult with an advanced solid tumor such as melanoma, head and neck, liver or kidney cancer.

The DNA for the CDR3 is TGCGCCAGCAGCTTGGCCGGCCACTCTGAAGCTTTCTTT. It yields the protein CASSLAGHSEAFF. The chain employs TRBV5-1 and TRBJ1-1; D is undetermined. The CDR3 length is 13 residues. V dropped 0 bases and J dropped 6 bases, with 9 bases sitting between them. Germline CDR1 is SGHRS and CDR2 is YFSETQ.